The 5 T cell receptor beta chains below all came from one sample that was sequenced in a study of blood T cell repertoires in COVID-19 (TCRdb year 2020). Receptor libraries were prepared by the immunoSEQ multiplex PCR assay. TCRdb stores this immuneACCESS table with in-frame sequences only. Part of the clones is absent; in the studies checked, under half of the shortfall reflects unresolved V genes, and no reason is known for the rest. This sample gives roughly 400,000 clones in total; 85% to 90% of them show up just once. The ten largest clones take up 10% of the sample. What was sequenced was PBMCs or T cells enriched from blood (not recorded which). These receptors were obtained from a woman in her forties or fifties who had recovered from COVID-19.

The gene calls are TRBV29-1 and TRBJ2-7; D unresolved. This CDR3 has 13 amino acids. The germline V gene encodes CDR1 SQVTM and CDR2 ANQGSEA. V dropped 1 base and J dropped 7 bases, with 14 bases sitting between them. CDR3: CSVEGSSAREQYF. The CDR3 bases are TGCAGCGTTGAAGGGTCGTCTGCTAGGGAGCAGTACTTC.

This sequence joins TRBV3-1 (or the pseudogene TRBV3-2) and TRBJ1-6, with TRBD1 matching 9 bases. With 4 bases clipped from V and 5 bases from J, the junction kept 6 bases outside the gene matches. The germline CDR1 and CDR2 sequences are LGHDT and YNNKEL (reference sequence). The CDR3 covers 16 residues. DNA for the CDR3: TGTGCCAGCAGCCTCGGGACAGGGAGGGATAATTCACCCCTCCACTTT. Its translation: CASSLGTGRDNSPLHF.

This CDR3 reads CASGLPNISPLHF. CDR3 DNA sequence: TGTGCCAGCGGACTGCCTAATATTTCACCCCTCCACTTT. The chain combines TRBV19 with TRBJ1-6; D unclear. Per the germline V gene, CDR1 is LNHDA and CDR2 is SQIVND (reference sequence). The CDR3 is 13 amino acids. V was pared by 9 bases and J by 9 bases, with 15 bases between.

The count of this clone is one. The chain links TRBV27 to TRBJ1-4; no definite D call. This CDR3 comprises 14 residues. Germline CDR1 is MNHEY and CDR2 is SMNVEV (reference sequence). Trimming removed 6 bases from V and 4 bases from J, with 12 bases in between. CDR3 amino acids: CASSPPGGNEKLFF. In DNA, the CDR3 is TGTGCCAGCAGCCCTCCAGGAGGTAATGAAAAACTGTTTTTT. Variable domain in full (rest from reference TRBV27 and TRBJ1-4): EAQVTQNPRYLITVTGKKLTVTCSQNMNHEYMSWYRQDPGLGLRQIYYSMNVEVTDKGDVPEGYKVSRKEKRNFPLILESPSPNQTSLYFCASSPPGGNEKLFFGSGTQLSVL.

The chain is built from TRBV5-4 and TRBJ2-3; TRBD1 matches 9 bases. CDR3 length equals 15 residues. Germline assignment: CDR1 SGHNT and CDR2 YYREEE (reference sequence). V dropped 9 bases and J dropped 4; count of bases not matched to a gene: 12. CDR3 residues: CATQKGTGPPDTQYF. CDR3 in DNA: TGTGCCACCCAAAAAGGGACAGGGCCCCCAGATACGCAGTATTTT. Looking up the rest from reference TRBV5-4 and TRBJ2-3 gives the full variable domain: ETGVTQSPTHLIKTRGQQVTLRCSSQSGHNTVSWYQQALGQGPQFIFQYYREEENGRGNFPPRFSGLQFPNYSSELNVNALELDDSALYLCATQKGTGPPDTQYFGPGTRLTVL.